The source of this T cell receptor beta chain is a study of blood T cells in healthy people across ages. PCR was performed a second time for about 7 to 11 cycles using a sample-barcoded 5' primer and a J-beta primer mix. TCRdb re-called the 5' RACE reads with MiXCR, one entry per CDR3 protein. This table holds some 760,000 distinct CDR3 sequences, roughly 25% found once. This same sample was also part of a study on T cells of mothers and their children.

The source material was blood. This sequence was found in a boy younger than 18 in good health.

The CDR3 spells CASRKGSDRTGELFF. DNA of the CDR3: TGTGCCAGCAGGAAGGGTAGCGACCGCACCGGGGAGCTGTTTTTT. The V and J genes are TRBV25-1 and TRBJ2-2; possibly TRBD2 for D (5 bases). The germline V gene encodes CDR1 MGHDK and CDR2 SYGVNS. Trimming took 6 bases from V and 4 from J, leaving 15 bases between them. The CDR3 loop spans 15 amino acids.